This is a list of T cell receptor beta chains from one sample in a study of CD8 T cells in Susac syndrome. TCRdb passed the immunoSEQ multiplex PCR reads through MiXCR, listing each CDR3 protein once. The table shows some 180,000 distinct CDR3 sequences, with 80% to 95% occurring only once. Specimen: CD4+ T cells from PBMCs. These receptors originate from a human donor in good health. CDR3s include the opening cysteine and the closing phenylalanine or tryptophan. D genes are given only for firm matches. Expanded clones get a size class; other rows say once, few or many, or leave the size out.

CDR3,DNA,V,size,J,D
CASSDLLNTEAFF,TGTGCCAGCAGTGACCTCCTTAACACTGAAGCTTTCTTT,TRBV6-5,.,TRBJ1-1,.
CSASYNEAFF,TGCAGTGCTAGTTATAATGAAGCTTTCTTT,TRBV20-1,.,TRBJ1-1,.
CASSDLHGDTEAFF,TGCGCCAGCAGCGACTTACATGGTGACACTGAAGCTTTCTTT,TRBV5-1,.,TRBJ1-1,.
CASSLARAGGAYTQYF,TGTGCCAGCAGCTTAGCGCGAGCGGGGGGGGCATATACGCAGTATTTT,TRBV7-2,once,TRBJ2-3,TRBD2
CASSSTGDPSNQPQHF,TGTGCCAGCAGCTCCACAGGGGATCCAAGCAATCAGCCCCAGCATTTT,TRBV5-6,.,TRBJ1-5,TRBD1
CASSQDKGGRTQYF,TGTGCCAGCAGCCAAGATAAGGGCGGGCGGACCCAGTACTTC,TRBV3-1,.,TRBJ2-5,.
CASSTTPGHNYGYTF,TGTGCCAGCAGCACAACGCCGGGACATAACTATGGCTACACCTTC,TRBV11-2,.,TRBJ1-2,.
CASSLTSTGASGNTIYF,TGTGCCAGCAGCCTTACAAGCACGGGAGCCTCTGGAAACACCATATATTTT,TRBV7-8,.,TRBJ1-3,.
CASSFIGGEQYF,TGTGCCAGCAGCTTTATTGGTGGGGAGCAGTACTTC,TRBV7-9,.,TRBJ2-7,.
CASSPGLAGSQVETQYF,TGCGCCAGCAGCCCGGGACTAGCGGGGTCTCAGGTGGAGACCCAGTACTTC,TRBV5-1,.,TRBJ2-5,TRBD2